These 17 T cell receptor beta chains originate from one sample sequenced in a study of CD8+ T cells in alopecia areata. Extraction and reverse transcription of RNA yielded cDNA as the sequencing template. Assay used: immunoSEQ multiplex PCR; TCRdb lists only in-frame clones, some missing. The repertoire holds some 110,000 clones, with around two fifths as singletons. Sequenced: CD4+ T cells sorted from blood. Source of these receptors: a human donor with alopecia areata.

The rearrangement joins TRBV29-1 to TRBJ1-2; D might be TRBD1 (6 bases). Trimming left V 6 bases short and J 6 bases short, with 17 bases between. CDR3 length: 13 amino acids. Germline CDR1 is SQVTM and CDR2 is ANQGSEA. CDR3 coding DNA: TGCAGCGTGACAGGTTCCGACTCAGATGGCTACACCTTC. Translating gives CSVTGSDSDGYTF.

V and J are TRBV2 and TRBJ2-5; TRBD1 agrees at 9 bases. Germline values: CDR1 SNHLY, CDR2 FYNNEI. After removal of 7 bases from V and 5 bases from J, the junction contained 11 bases not matched to a gene. The CDR3 runs to 15 residues. CDR3 protein: CASNLWTGEGETQYF. CDR3 nucleotide sequence: TGTGCCAGCAATCTATGGACAGGGGAGGGGGAGACCCAGTACTTC.

This rearrangement joins TRBV27 to TRBJ2-6; no clear D. Germline V gene data show CDR1 as MNHEY and CDR2 as SMNVEV (reference sequence). V dropped 2 bases and J dropped 16 bases, with 12 bases sitting between them. The CDR3 has 12 residues. CDR3 nucleotides: TGTGCCAGCAGTTTACCGGGTATGGGGCTGACTTTC. This encodes CASSLPGMGLTF.

This clone was detected once. The gene calls are TRBV7-2 and TRBJ2-5; D is tentatively TRBD1 or TRBD2 (5 bases each). From germline, CDR1 is SGHTA and CDR2 FQGNSA. Trimming shortened V by 3 bases and J by 4 bases, and 12 bases separated the two germline ends. This CDR3 has 14 residues. CDR3 coding DNA: TGTGCCAGCAGCTTTAATTCCGGGGCAGAGACCCAGTACTTC. Its translation is CASSFNSGAETQYF. Based on the CDR3 plus reference TRBV7-2 and TRBJ2-5, the full variable domain is GAGVSQSPSNKVTEKGKDVELRCDPISGHTALYWYRQSLGQGLEFLIYFQGNSAPDKSGLPSDRFSAERTGGSVSTLTIQRTQQEDSAVYLCASSFNSGAETQYFGPGTRLLVL.

J is TRBJ2-2 and V is TRBV5-1, with D possibly being TRBD2 (5 bases). The germline V and J ends were trimmed by 5 bases and 0 bases, with 11 bases remaining between them. This CDR3 is built from 15 residues. CDR1 is SGHRS and CDR2 is YFSETQ in the germline V gene. The CDR3 region has the DNA TGCGCCAGCAGGGATTCCGGGGCGAACACCGGGGAGCTGTTTTTT. Protein: CASRDSGANTGELFF.

This rearrangement joins TRBV29-1 to TRBJ2-7, with a tentative D call TRBD1 (5 bases). The CDR3 covers 12 residues. V was cut by 4 bases and J by 3 bases, with 10 bases left in between. The germline V gene encodes CDR1 SQVTM and CDR2 ANQGSEA. CDR3 nucleotides: TGCAGCGTTGCGGTGACAGTCTACGAGCAGTACTTC. This gives the protein CSVAVTVYEQYF.

The chain links TRBV30 to TRBJ2-5; D is ambiguous. The germline gives CDR1 GTSNPN, CDR2 SVGIG (reference sequence). V lost 0 bases, J lost 5 bases, and 10 bases lay in between. The CDR3 runs 13 residues. CDR3 in DNA: TGTGCCTGGAGTGTACCCCTTTCCGAGACCCAGTACTTC. Protein sequence: CAWSVPLSETQYF.

V gene TRBV2 combines with J gene TRBJ1-4; D unclear. In germline, CDR1 is SNHLY, CDR2 FYNNEI. The CDR3 consists of 11 residues. The V end was cut by 4 bases, the J end by 8 bases, with 5 bases between. This CDR3 is CASSAEEKLFF. The CDR3 nucleotides read TGTGCCAGCAGTGCGGAAGAAAAACTGTTTTTT.

CDR3 bases: TGCAGCGGCCGGGACTCTCCGAACACTGAAGCTTTCTTT. It encodes CSGRDSPNTEAFF. This chain joins TRBV29-1 and TRBJ1-1; tentative D call: TRBD1 (5 bases). Germline CDR1 reads SQVTM; CDR2 reads ANQGSEA. The V gene lost 7 bases and the J gene lost 1 base, with 13 bases spanning the gap. This CDR3 region has 13 residues.

In nucleotides, the CDR3 is TGCAGCGTTGAAGTCGGGGGGACAGGGAATCACATTCAGTACTTC. Its protein is CSVEVGGTGNHIQYF. V gene TRBV29-1 combines with J gene TRBJ2-4, with TRBD1 matching 9 bases. CDR1 is SQVTM and CDR2 is ANQGSEA in the germline V gene. The CDR3 runs 15 residues. With V trimmed by 1 base and J by 8 bases, 9 bases remained unmatched.

This clone was observed a few times. The V call is TRBV28, the J call TRBJ2-2; D ambiguous. Per germline, CDR1 MDHEN and CDR2 SYDVKM. The CDR3 is 15 residues long. V was trimmed by 5 bases and J by 5 bases, leaving 15 bases between them. The CDR3 sequence is CASSLIQLRTGELFF. In DNA, the CDR3 is TGTGCCAGCAGTCTAATCCAATTAAGGACCGGGGAGCTGTTTTTT. The complete variable domain, with remaining parts taken from reference TRBV28 and TRBJ2-2, reads DVKVTQSSRYLVKRTGEKVFLECVQDMDHENMFWYRQDPGLGLRLIYFSYDVKMKEKGDIPEGYSVSREKKERFSLILESASTNQTSMYLCASSLIQLRTGELFFGEGSRLTVL.

On this clone itself: A junction boundary mismatches the germline segment, possibly from a read error. This rearrangement joins TRBV4-1 to TRBJ2-5; no reliable D call. CDR1 is MGHRA, CDR2 YSYEKL, per germline. The length of the CDR3 is 15 residues. The CDR3 reads CASSQEPHLQQTQYF. CDR3 bases: TGTGCCAGCAGCCAAGAACCCCACCTACAGCAGACCCAGTACTTC.

The chain links TRBV15 to TRBJ2-5; the match to TRBD2 covers 9 bases. The germline V gene encodes CDR1 LNHNV and CDR2 YYDKDF (reference sequence). V was clipped by 0 bases and J by 3 bases; unmatched bases: 8. The CDR3 has 17 amino acids. The CDR3 sequence is CATSRDFSLAGKETQYF. CDR3 bases: TGTGCCACCAGCAGAGATTTTAGTCTAGCGGGAAAAGAGACCCAGTACTTC. The variable domain in full, with the rest retrieved from reference TRBV15 and TRBJ2-5, is DAMVIQNPRYQVTQFGKPVTLSCSQTLNHNVMYWYQQKSSQAPKLLFHYYDKDFNNEADTPDNFQSRRPNTSFCFLDIRSPGLGDTAMYLCATSRDFSLAGKETQYFGPGTRLLVL.

The J gene is TRBJ2-7, the V gene TRBV7-2; 12 positions match TRBD2. Per germline, CDR1 SGHTA and CDR2 FQGNSA. V dropped 0 bases and J dropped 1; count of bases not matched to a gene: 1. The CDR3 spans 16 residues. The CDR3 DNA reads TGTGCCAGCAGCTTAGCGACTAGCGGGGGATCCTACGAGCAGTACTTC. This translates into CASSLATSGGSYEQYF.

This chain uses TRBV6-4 with TRBJ1-2; 7 nucleotides align to TRBD1. Per germline, CDR1 MRHNA and CDR2 SNTAGT. The CDR3 is made up of 13 amino acids. J gave up 6 bases and V 5 bases, and 6 bases lay outside the gene matches. As DNA, the CDR3 is TGTGCCAGCAGTAGATACAGGGGTGATGGCTACACCTTC. Protein product: CASSRYRGDGYTF.

The V and J genes are TRBV6-5 and TRBJ2-6; D tentatively fits TRBD1 or TRBD2 (5 bases each). Germline loops: CDR1 MNHEY, CDR2 SVGAGI. V was pared by 5 bases and J by 0 bases, with 8 bases between. This CDR3 has 15 amino acids. The CDR3 region is CASSARGSGANVLTF. CDR3 nucleotides: TGTGCCAGCAGTGCGAGGGGCTCTGGGGCCAACGTCCTGACTTTC.

This chain connects TRBV29-1 to TRBJ1-2; tentative D call: TRBD1 (6 bases). This CDR3 comprises 14 residues. V gave up 4 bases and J gave up 4 bases, with 16 bases separating them. CDR1 SQVTM and CDR2 ANQGSEA come from the germline V gene. The CDR3 sequence: CSVGGRGASYGYTF. CDR3 coding DNA: TGCAGCGTTGGGGGCAGGGGCGCGTCCTATGGCTACACCTTC.